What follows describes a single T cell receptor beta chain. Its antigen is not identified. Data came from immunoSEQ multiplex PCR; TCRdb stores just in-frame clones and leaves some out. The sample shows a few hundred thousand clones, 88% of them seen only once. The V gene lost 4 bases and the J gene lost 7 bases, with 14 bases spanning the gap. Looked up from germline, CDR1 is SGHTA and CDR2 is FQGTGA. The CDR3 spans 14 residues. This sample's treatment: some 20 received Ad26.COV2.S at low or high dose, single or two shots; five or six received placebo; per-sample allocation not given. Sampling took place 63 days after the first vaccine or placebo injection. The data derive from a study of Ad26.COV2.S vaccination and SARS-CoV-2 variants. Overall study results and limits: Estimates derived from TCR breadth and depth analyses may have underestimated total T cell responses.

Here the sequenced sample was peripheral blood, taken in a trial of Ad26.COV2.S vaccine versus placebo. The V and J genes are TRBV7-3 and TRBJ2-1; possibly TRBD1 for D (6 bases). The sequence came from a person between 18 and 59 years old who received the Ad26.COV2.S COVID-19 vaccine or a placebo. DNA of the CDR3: TGTGCCAGCAGCTCTAGTAAGGGGGAGAATGAGCAGTTCTTC. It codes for CASSSSKGENEQFF.